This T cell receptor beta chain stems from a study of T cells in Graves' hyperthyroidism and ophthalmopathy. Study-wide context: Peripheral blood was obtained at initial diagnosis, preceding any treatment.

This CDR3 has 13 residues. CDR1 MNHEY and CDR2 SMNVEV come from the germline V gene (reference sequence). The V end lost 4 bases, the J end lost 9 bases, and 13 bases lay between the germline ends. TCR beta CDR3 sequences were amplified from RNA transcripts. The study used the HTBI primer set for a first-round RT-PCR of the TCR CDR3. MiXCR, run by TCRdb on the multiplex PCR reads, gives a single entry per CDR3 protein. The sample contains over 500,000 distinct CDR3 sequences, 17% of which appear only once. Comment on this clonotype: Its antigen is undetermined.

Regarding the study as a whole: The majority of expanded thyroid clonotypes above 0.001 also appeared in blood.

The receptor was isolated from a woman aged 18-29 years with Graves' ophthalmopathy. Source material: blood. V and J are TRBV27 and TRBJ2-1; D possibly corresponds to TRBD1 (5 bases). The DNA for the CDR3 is TGTGCCAGCAGTTCCTCCGGACATGGTGAGCAGTTCTTC. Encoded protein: CASSSSGHGEQFF.